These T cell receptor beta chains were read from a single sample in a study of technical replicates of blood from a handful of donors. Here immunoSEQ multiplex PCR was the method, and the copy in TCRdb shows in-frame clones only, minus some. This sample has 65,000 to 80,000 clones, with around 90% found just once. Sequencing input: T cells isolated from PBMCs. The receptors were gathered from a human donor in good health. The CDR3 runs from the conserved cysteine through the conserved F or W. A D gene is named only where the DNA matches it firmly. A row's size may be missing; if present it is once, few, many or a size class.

CDR3aa: CASSPKGQSNIQYF; v_gene: TRBV27; j_gene: TRBJ2-4; d_gene: TRBD1; abundance: -
CDR3aa: CASSIGQGAQETQYF; v_gene: TRBV11-2; j_gene: TRBJ2-5; d_gene: TRBD1; abundance: -
CDR3aa: CSAPAGTDRYF; v_gene: TRBV20-1; j_gene: TRBJ2-7; d_gene: -; abundance: -
CDR3aa: CASSLSPGTFYEQYF; v_gene: TRBV5-5; j_gene: TRBJ2-7; d_gene: -; abundance: -
CDR3aa: CASSPGRGVLTF; v_gene: TRBV6-5; j_gene: TRBJ2-6; d_gene: -; abundance: once
CDR3aa: CASSIGTGLEQYF; v_gene: TRBV27; j_gene: TRBJ2-7; d_gene: TRBD1; abundance: -
CDR3aa: CSVFDSPLEAFF; v_gene: TRBV29-1; j_gene: TRBJ1-1; d_gene: -; abundance: -
CDR3aa: CASSRAAGATGGEQYF; v_gene: TRBV4-1; j_gene: TRBJ2-7; d_gene: TRBD2; abundance: -
CDR3aa: CASSKDSYTGELFF; v_gene: TRBV6-5; j_gene: TRBJ2-2; d_gene: -; abundance: -
CDR3aa: CASSLVPTSSYNEQFF; v_gene: TRBV5-1; j_gene: TRBJ2-1; d_gene: -; abundance: -
CDR3aa: CASSYRLAGIYNEQFF; v_gene: TRBV5-1; j_gene: TRBJ2-1; d_gene: TRBD2; abundance: -
CDR3aa: CTSSQVNSRDGRAFYEQYF; v_gene: TRBV1; j_gene: TRBJ2-7; d_gene: -; abundance: -
CDR3aa: CASSKWTQDQPQHF; v_gene: TRBV28; j_gene: TRBJ1-5; d_gene: -; abundance: -
CDR3aa: CASSRDIDTQYF; v_gene: TRBV18; j_gene: TRBJ2-3; d_gene: -; abundance: -
CDR3aa: CASSLGLAGLIYNEQFF; v_gene: TRBV5-4; j_gene: TRBJ2-1; d_gene: TRBD2; abundance: once
CDR3aa: CASSFSGTYEQYF; v_gene: TRBV7-9; j_gene: TRBJ2-7; d_gene: -; abundance: -
CDR3aa: CASSSQGDSYEQYF; v_gene: TRBV9; j_gene: TRBJ2-7; d_gene: TRBD1; abundance: -
CDR3aa: CASSVEGLAYNEQFF; v_gene: TRBV9; j_gene: TRBJ2-1; d_gene: TRBD2; abundance: few
CDR3aa: CASSIGGVPYGYTF; v_gene: TRBV19; j_gene: TRBJ1-2; d_gene: -; abundance: -
CDR3aa: CSVVGQGSYEQYF; v_gene: TRBV29-1; j_gene: TRBJ2-7; d_gene: -; abundance: -
CDR3aa: CASSFIGTNYGYTF; v_gene: TRBV27; j_gene: TRBJ1-2; d_gene: -; abundance: -
CDR3aa: CASSLPGQLNTEAFF; v_gene: TRBV5-4; j_gene: TRBJ1-1; d_gene: -; abundance: -
CDR3aa: CASAIPQETQYF; v_gene: TRBV12-5; j_gene: TRBJ2-5; d_gene: -; abundance: -
CDR3aa: CASSLETGLYYEQYF; v_gene: TRBV7-9; j_gene: TRBJ2-7; d_gene: -; abundance: -
CDR3aa: CASSWGQLMNTEAFF; v_gene: TRBV19; j_gene: TRBJ1-1; d_gene: TRBD1; abundance: once